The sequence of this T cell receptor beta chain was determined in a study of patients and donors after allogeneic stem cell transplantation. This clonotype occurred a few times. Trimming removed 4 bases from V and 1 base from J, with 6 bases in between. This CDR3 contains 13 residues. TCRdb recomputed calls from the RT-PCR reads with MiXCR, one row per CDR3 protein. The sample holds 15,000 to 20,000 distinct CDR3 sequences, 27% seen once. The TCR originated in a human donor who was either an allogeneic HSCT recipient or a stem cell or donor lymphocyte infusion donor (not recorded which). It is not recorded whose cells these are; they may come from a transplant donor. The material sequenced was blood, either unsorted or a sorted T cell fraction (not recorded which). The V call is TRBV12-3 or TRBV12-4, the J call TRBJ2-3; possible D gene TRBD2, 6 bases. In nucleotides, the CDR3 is TGTGCCAGCAGTTCTAGCGGCACAGATACGCAGTATTTT. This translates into CASSSSGTDTQYF.